This T cell receptor beta chain was documented in a study of spatial heterogeneity in lung cancer (dated by TCRdb to about 2019). About the investigation overall: The donors were 72 patients from the lung TRACERx cohort who had early-stage, untreated non-small cell lung cancer. Follow-up PBMC samples were sequenced whenever available, and the median time to follow-up was roughly 2 years after resection. More beta-chain than alpha-chain transcripts were consistently detected, likely reflecting higher beta-chain transcript abundance. In the raw uncorrected reads, each unique combination of TCR and UMI appeared on average more than ten times. In non-small cell lung cancer, the study quantitatively compared TCR alpha and beta repertoires across several tumor regions, matched nontumor lung, and blood. Nonsynonymous mutation counts, determined by whole-exome sequencing of tumor tissue, were related to TCR repertoire features. Both alpha and beta chains were TCR-sequenced in about 240 tumor regions, about 64 matched nontumor lung samples and roughly 50 PBMC samples obtained at surgery.

The sample's time point label, in plain terms: blood at routine non-recurrence follow-up after resection. Whole RNA extracted from tumor and nontumor lung tissue, or from cryopreserved PBMC samples, was used for TCR sequencing without cell sorting. Only patients with enough RNA available from two or more tumor regions were chosen for TCR sequencing. This clonotype was picked up many times. Its specific antigen is unknown. No much larger clone exists at a distance of one base, and base qualities are not known. The study at large found these results: Comparisons of baseline and follow-up blood repertoires included only 14 patients. Ubiquitous expanded tumor TCRs were detected in blood more often at tumor resection than at routine follow-up. Confirming at a functional level the hypothesis that regional TCRs recognize regional mutations was considered to require additional single-cell paired TCR alpha and beta sequencing.

The receptor library was made with 5' RACE. The instrument given in TCRdb is NextSeq 500. To allow correction of PCR and sequencing errors, the TCR library protocol tagged every TCR cDNA molecule with a unique molecular identifier. In the source study's methods: TCR identification, UMI-based error correction and CDR3 extraction were performed with Decombinator tools. TCRs above a frequency of 2 per 1,000, corresponding to the top 1% of the tumor frequency distribution, were defined as expanded. Each repertoire was subsampled 100 times to 5,000 TCRs, after which Renyi diversity was computed with the R vegan package. CDR3 similarity networks were built from amino acid triplet string-kernel similarity, with CDR3s being connected when pairwise similarity was above 0.82. TCRdb reworked the public reads: Q25 trimming with fastp, MiXCR clone assembly, productive beta chains retained. For every CDR3 protein sequence, its rows merge into one entry that carries the most common genes and DNA. The V and J calls here are based on TCRdb, not the publication. Counted in this sample were 25,000 to 30,000 distinct CDR3 sequences; approximately 6% of them appeared once. The ten top clones hold more than 20% of the sample.

This receptor was identified in a male donor with early-stage non-small cell lung cancer. The sample consisted of PBMCs, taken at follow-up.

The CDR3 corresponds to CASSFGEAETQYF. The nucleotides are TGTGCCAGCAGCTTCGGGGAGGCAGAGACCCAGTACTTC. The chain employs TRBV7-2 and TRBJ2-5; a tentative D call is TRBD2 (6 bases match). Cut back by 3 bases and 4 bases, the V and J ends lie 9 bases apart. The CDR3 contains 13 residues, cysteine and phenylalanine counted. Solely the CDR3 DNA is kept, with 39 bases framed from the first base. Looking up the germline V gene yields CDR1 SGHTA and CDR2 FQGNSA.